This record looks at one T cell receptor (beta chain) sequence and its context. The record originates from a study of shared clonotypes between healthy human individuals. V dropped 8 bases and J dropped 7 bases, with 18 bases sitting between them. This CDR3 region has 13 residues. CDR1 and CDR2 from the germline V gene are MDHEN and SYDVKM. Those who donated, Caucasian adults without exception, all lived in Nashville, Tennessee. TCRdb keeps only in-frame clones here, not all; method: immunoSEQ multiplex PCR. The repertoire holds about 2.3 million clones, with approximately 95% as singletons. V usage is TRBV28 and J usage is TRBJ2-7; D possibly corresponds to TRBD2 (6 bases). Sequenced input: naive CD4+ T cells from PBMCs. Subset: CD45RA+ positively selected. This TCR was sampled from a man younger than 30 in good health. Some clones in this sample may be carry-over from other donors' samples. The CDR3 protein is CASSFGSFREQYF. The CDR3 DNA is TGTGCCAGCTCGTTCGGGAGTTTTAGGGAGCAGTACTTC.